This entry lists 10 T cell receptor beta chains sequenced from one sample in a study of blood T cell repertoires in COVID-19. The method was immunoSEQ multiplex PCR; TCRdb's version includes in-frame clones alone and lacks a portion of them. The sample shows roughly 69,000 clones, about 90% of them seen only once. The sample consisted of peripheral blood. All receptors derive from a man aged 50-59 years with acute or convalescent COVID-19.

The chain combines TRBV4-3 with TRBJ2-3; no firm D call. CDR3 length: 14 residues. V lost 4 bases to trimming and J lost 1 base, with 9 bases between them. Germline assignment: CDR1 LGHNA and CDR2 YSLEER. CDR3 protein: CASSPGSGTDTQYF. The CDR3 DNA follows: TGCGCCAGCAGCCCCGGGTCGGGCACAGATACGCAGTATTTT.

V gene TRBV19 combines with J gene TRBJ2-2; 8 bases agree with TRBD1. V shed 8 bases, J shed 2 bases, and the junction held 10 bases outside the gene matches. This CDR3 is built from 16 residues. Germline V gene lookup returns CDR1 LNHDA and CDR2 SQIVND (reference sequence). CDR3 sequence reads: CASSIQGAHNTGELFF. The CDR3 DNA follows: TGTGCCAGTTCTATCCAGGGGGCGCATAACACCGGGGAGCTGTTTTTT.

The chain carries TRBV29-1 and TRBJ1-1; D is possibly TRBD1 (5 bases). CDR3 length: 14 residues. Trimming removed 4 bases from V and 4 bases from J, with 16 bases in between. Per germline, CDR1 SQVTM and CDR2 ANQGSEA. In DNA, the CDR3 is TGCAGCGTTGTTGGGTCAAGAAGGGGCACTGAAGCTTTCTTT. Encoded protein: CSVVGSRRGTEAFF.

The gene calls are TRBV2 and TRBJ2-4; D perhaps matches TRBD2 (6 bases). The CDR3 is made up of 16 amino acids. Trimming stripped 4 bases from V and 0 bases from J, with 13 bases between. Germline V lookup: CDR1 SNHLY, CDR2 FYNNEI. CDR3 coding DNA: TGTGCCAGCAGTGGGGGGACTCGTCTAGCCAAAAACATTCAGTACTTC. This gives the protein CASSGGTRLAKNIQYF.

The chain joins TRBV18 to TRBJ2-7, with 14 bases that match TRBD2. Germline values: CDR1 KGHSH, CDR2 LQKENI. The V and J ends lost 2 bases and 4 bases, in that order; junction bases with no gene match: 4. This CDR3 is built from 16 residues. CDR3 residues: CASSPKGTSGSYEQYF. DNA for the CDR3: TGTGCCAGCTCACCAAAGGGGACTAGCGGGAGTTACGAGCAGTACTTC.

This sequence joins TRBV19 and TRBJ2-1; D possibly corresponds to TRBD2 (6 bases). The CDR3 loop spans 13 amino acids. V was shortened by 10 bases and J by 8 bases, with 18 bases between the two germline ends. From germline, CDR1 is LNHDA and CDR2 SQIVND (reference sequence). CDR3 coding DNA: TGTGCCATCCGGGACTTATTTTGGGATGAGCAGTTCTTC. Its translation: CAIRDLFWDEQFF.

The chain links TRBV19 to TRBJ1-6; 9 nucleotides align to TRBD1. The CDR3 covers 14 residues. From germline, CDR1 is LNHDA and CDR2 SQIVND (reference sequence). V lost 7 bases to trimming and J lost 9 bases; unmatched junction nucleotides: 7. The CDR3 DNA reads TGTGCCAGTACACCGGGGGACAGGGTTTCACCCCTCCACTTT. Encoded protein: CASTPGDRVSPLHF.

The chain has TRBV7-8 and TRBJ1-1; 7 nucleotides line up with TRBD1. There are 14 residues in the CDR3. From germline, CDR1 is SGHVS and CDR2 FQNEAQ. Trimming cost V 4 bases and J 0 bases; bases outside gene matches: 2. CDR3 residues: CASSSGTVNTEAFF. The CDR3 DNA reads as TGTGCCAGCAGCTCAGGGACAGTGAACACTGAAGCTTTCTTT.

The rearrangement joins TRBV18 to TRBJ2-1; TRBD2 agrees at 8 bases. The CDR3 runs to 16 residues. CDR1 and CDR2 from the germline V gene are KGHSH and LQKENI. Losses at the gene ends were 1 base for V and 7 bases for J; bases not matched to a gene: 9. Here the CDR3 reads CASSPQLTGGGNEQFF. For the CDR3, the DNA is TGTGCCAGCTCACCACAATTGACGGGAGGGGGGAATGAGCAGTTCTTC.

The chain has TRBV7-2 and TRBJ2-5; 8 bases map to TRBD2. The length of the CDR3 is 13 residues. CDR1 and CDR2 from the germline V gene are SGHTA and FQGNSA. V was clipped by 2 bases and J by 4 bases; unmatched bases: 0. The CDR3, as DNA: TGTGCCAGCAGCTTAAGCGGGAGAGAGACCCAGTACTTC. As protein: CASSLSGRETQYF.